These 22 T cell receptor beta chains share one sample of origin, sequenced in a study of blood T cell repertoires in COVID-19. Only in-frame clones appear in the TCRdb table, and some are missing; sequencing was by immunoSEQ multiplex PCR. The table has tens of thousands of clones, under 90% seen once. Sequenced input: peripheral blood. The receptors here all came from an elderly woman with COVID-19, enrolled during active disease.

V usage is TRBV5-4 and J usage is TRBJ2-7; no clear D. Germline-derived CDR1 and CDR2 are SGHNT and YYREEE (reference sequence). CDR3 length: 13 amino acids. V was cut by 2 bases and J by 2 bases, with 8 bases left in between. The CDR3 DNA is TGTGCCAGCAGCTTAACACCGACCTACGAGCAGTACTTC. Translated: CASSLTPTYEQYF.

With respect to this clone: Relative to the germline gene, one junction end is altered; a read error may explain this. The chain combines TRBV6-5 with TRBJ1-1, with 8 bases identical to TRBD1. Germline CDR1 reads MNHEY; CDR2 reads SVGAGI. This CDR3 spans 12 amino acids. CDR3 sequence: CASSYSGTGFVF. The CDR3, as DNA: TGTGCCAGCAGTTACTCAGGGACAGGATTTGTTTTT.

V and J are TRBV7-9 and TRBJ2-7, with 10 positions matching TRBD1. V shed 4 bases, J shed 4 bases, and the junction held 7 bases outside the gene matches. The CDR3 spans 15 residues. Germline V gene data show CDR1 as SEHNR and CDR2 as FQNEAQ (reference sequence). The CDR3 nucleotides read TGTGCCAGCAGCTCCCCGGGGACAGGGGAATACGAGCAGTACTTC. Translating gives CASSSPGTGEYEQYF.

The chain's CDR3 is CASSPLLGRADTQYF. In nucleotides, the CDR3 is TGTGCCAGCTCACCACTCCTTGGGCGAGCAGATACGCAGTATTTT. J is TRBJ2-3 and V is TRBV18; unclear D gene. Germline V gene sequence: CDR1 KGHSH, CDR2 LQKENI. The ends were cut back, 1 base at V and 4 bases at J, with 12 bases in the middle. CDR3 length: 15 residues.

This chain connects TRBV6-4 to TRBJ2-1; TRBD2 matches 8 bases. Germline V lookup: CDR1 MRHNA, CDR2 SNTAGT. There are 16 residues in the CDR3. J gave up 0 bases and V 4 bases, and 5 bases lay outside the gene matches. Here the CDR3 DNA reads TGTGCCAGCAGTGGGGTAGCGGGATCCTCCTACAATGAGCAGTTCTTC. It yields the protein CASSGVAGSSYNEQFF.

Only a few counts were recorded for this clone. The chain has TRBV9 and TRBJ1-3; D is uncertain. This CDR3 spans 12 amino acids. Germline CDR1 is SGDLS and CDR2 is YYNGEE. V lost 4 bases and J lost 5, with 7 bases in between. The CDR3, as DNA: TGTGCCAGCAGCTCAGGAAGAAACACCATATATTTT. Amino acids: CASSSGRNTIYF. Based on the CDR3 plus reference TRBV9 and TRBJ1-3, the full variable domain is DSGVTQTPKHLITATGQRVTLRCSPRSGDLSVYWYQQSLDQGLQFLIQYYNGEERAKGNILERFSAQQFPDLHSELNLSSLELGDSALYFCASSSGRNTIYFGEGSWLTVV.

As DNA, the CDR3 is TGTGCCTCAAGAAAAGACAGGCGCTCAGCTTTCTTT. Protein: CASRKDRRSAFF. The chain is built from TRBV30 and TRBJ1-1; D possibly corresponds to TRBD1 (6 bases). CDR3 length equals 12 residues. V lost 7 bases and J lost 10, with 19 bases in between. CDR1 GTSNPN and CDR2 SVGIG come from the germline V gene (reference sequence). Combining the CDR3 with reference TRBV30 and TRBJ1-1 gives the whole variable domain SQTIHQWPATLVQPVGSPLSLECTVEGTSNPNLYWYRQAAGRGLQLLFYSVGIGQISSEVPQNLSASRPQDRQFILSSKKLLLSDSGFYLCASRKDRRSAFFGQGTRLTVV.

This clone was found once. V usage is TRBV9 and J usage is TRBJ2-3, with TRBD2 matching 10 bases. This CDR3 is 15 amino acids long. Germline CDR1 is SGDLS and CDR2 is YYNGEE. With 4 bases clipped from V and 1 base from J, the junction kept 3 bases outside the gene matches. Here the CDR3 reads CASSSSGRGTDTQYF. In DNA form, the CDR3 reads TGTGCCAGCAGCTCCAGCGGGAGGGGCACAGATACGCAGTATTTT.

The chain employs TRBV7-2 and TRBJ1-5, with 7 bases aligning to TRBD1. Per the germline V gene, CDR1 is SGHTA and CDR2 is FQGNSA. CDR3 size: 13 residues. V was pared by 7 bases and J by 6 bases, with 6 bases of the junction left unmatched. The CDR3 sequence is CASTLKGAQPQHF. CDR3 bases: TGTGCCAGCACCTTGAAGGGGGCTCAGCCCCAGCATTTT.

This rearrangement joins TRBV7-2 to TRBJ2-7; D gene uncertain. CDR3 size: 13 residues. The V end lost 1 base, the J end lost 4 bases, and 8 bases lay between the germline ends. CDR1 and CDR2 (germline): SGHTA, FQGNSA. CDR3 sequence: CASSLGVKYEQYF. CDR3 DNA sequence: TGTGCCAGCAGCTTAGGAGTAAAGTACGAGCAGTACTTC.

The rearrangement uses TRBV4-1 and TRBJ2-4; 9 nucleotides align to TRBD2. The ends lost 0 bases at V and 1 base at J; junction bases unmatched: 19. From germline, CDR1 is MGHRA and CDR2 YSYEKL. This CDR3 region has 22 residues. CDR3 region: CASSQDPSTLAGYVPAKNIQYF. The CDR3 nucleotides read TGCGCCAGCAGCCAAGATCCCTCTACCCTAGCGGGATATGTTCCCGCCAAAAACATTCAGTACTTC.

V and J are TRBV28 and TRBJ2-1; 13 bases are a match to TRBD2. Trimming took 3 bases from V and 4 from J; bases not matched to a gene: 6. This CDR3 has 17 residues. CDR1 is MDHEN and CDR2 is SYDVKM in the germline V gene. CDR3 sequence (DNA): TGTGCCAGCAGTTTGGGACTAGCGGGAACAGCATACAATGAGCAGTTCTTC. Protein product: CASSLGLAGTAYNEQFF.

The chain recombines TRBV12-5 with TRBJ1-3; no clear D gene. The V and J ends lost 0 bases and 0 bases respectively, with 9 bases between them. The CDR3 length is 16 residues. Germline CDR1 is LGHNT and CDR2 is FRNRAP. The CDR3 loop reads CASGLVLVPSGNTIYF. The DNA of the CDR3 is TGTGCTAGTGGTTTGGTACTGGTACCCTCTGGAAACACCATATATTTT.

This clone was seen once. The chain links TRBV23-1 to TRBJ2-1, with 13 bases matching TRBD2. TRBV23-1 is marked as an open reading frame, function uncertain. V shed 4 bases, J shed 5 bases, and the junction held 2 bases outside the gene matches. The CDR3 consists of 15 residues. The CDR3 sequence is CASSRGLAGDNEQFF. The CDR3 region has the DNA TGCGCCAGCAGTCGCGGACTAGCGGGAGACAATGAGCAGTTCTTC.

The chain carries TRBV19 and TRBJ1-2; 8 bases agree with TRBD1. Germline CDR1 is LNHDA and CDR2 is SQIVND (reference sequence). The CDR3 consists of 13 residues. J was trimmed by 4 bases and V by 5 bases; bases with no gene match: 3. The CDR3 region is CASSLGTGYGYTF. The CDR3, as DNA: TGTGCCAGTAGTCTTGGGACAGGCTATGGCTACACCTTC.

This chain's CDR3 is CASHLSRDREDTQYF. The DNA of the CDR3 is TGTGCCAGCCACCTGTCCCGGGACAGGGAAGATACGCAGTATTTT. The chain is built from TRBV28 and TRBJ2-3; 9 bases agree with TRBD1. V was clipped by 8 bases and J by 5 bases; unmatched bases: 11. The CDR3 runs 15 residues. Per the germline V gene, CDR1 is MDHEN and CDR2 is SYDVKM. Supplemented by reference TRBV28 and TRBJ2-3, the full variable domain reads DVKVTQSSRYLVKRTGEKVFLECVQDMDHENMFWYRQDPGLGLRLIYFSYDVKMKEKGDIPEGYSVSREKKERFSLILESASTNQTSMYLCASHLSRDREDTQYFGPGTRLTVL.

The rearrangement links TRBV19 to TRBJ2-7; TRBD1 agrees at 8 bases. The V gene end was trimmed by 6 bases and the J gene end by 3 bases; junction bases not matched to a gene: 4. This CDR3 contains 13 residues. Germline V gives CDR1 LNHDA, CDR2 SQIVND (reference sequence). The CDR3 nucleotides are TGTGCCAGTAGGGACAGGGTGGGCTACGAGCAGTACTTC. As protein: CASRDRVGYEQYF.

This clone has a single count. The chain links TRBV12-3 or TRBV12-4 to TRBJ2-1; TRBD2 matches 8 bases. The CDR3 runs to 12 residues. J was trimmed by 15 bases and V by 7 bases; bases with no gene match: 11. Here the CDR3 reads CASTPGGPTRFF. CDR3 bases: TGTGCCAGCACCCCGGGGGGGCCTACCCGGTTCTTC.

This sequence joins TRBV30 and TRBJ2-5; tentative D call: TRBD2 (5 bases). Germline V gene data show CDR1 as GTSNPN and CDR2 as SVGIG (reference sequence). Trimming removed 6 bases from V and 5 bases from J, with 16 bases in between. The CDR3 is 13 amino acids. The CDR3: CACVLGVGETQYF. In DNA, the CDR3 is TGTGCCTGTGTGTTGGGAGTGGGGGAGACCCAGTACTTC.

The chain combines TRBV5-1 with TRBJ1-5; D is possibly TRBD1 (5 bases). Trimming shortened V by 0 bases and J by 7 bases, and 8 bases separated the two germline ends. The CDR3 runs to 13 residues. Germline-derived CDR1 and CDR2 are SGHRS and YFSETQ. The CDR3 is CASSLEGLQPQHF. In DNA form, the CDR3 reads TGCGCCAGCAGCTTGGAGGGGTTACAGCCCCAGCATTTT.

This chain connects TRBV4-2 to TRBJ1-5; no firm D call. V was pared by 4 bases and J by 5 bases, with 6 bases between. This CDR3 comprises 12 residues. CDR1 is LGHNA, CDR2 YNFKEQ, per germline. The CDR3, as DNA: TGTGCCAGCAGCCTAGGAGATCAGCCCCAGCATTTT. Translated: CASSLGDQPQHF.

The chain recombines TRBV7-6 with TRBJ2-1; D is ambiguous. The germline V gene has CDR1 SGHVS and CDR2 FNYEAQ. The V end lost 5 bases, the J end lost 0 bases, and 5 bases lay between the germline ends. This CDR3 is 13 amino acids long. The CDR3: CASSPFSYNEQFF. The CDR3 nucleotides are TGTGCCAGCAGCCCTTTCTCCTACAATGAGCAGTTCTTC.